The T cell receptor (beta chain) described here comes from a study of HIV-infected children after antiretroviral therapy interruption. Study-level information: Most participating children were previously exposed to EBV and CMV. Study-wide findings and caveats: Naive CD4+ CDR3 sharing between time points fell after interruption began.

Indicated treatment: PENTA 11 planned treatment interruption arm or continuous ART arm. This clonotype showed up many times. As yet, its antigen is unknown. The CDR3 sequence is 14 residues long. V lost 7 bases and J lost 1, with 11 bases in between. The TCR library was built from RNA with a 3' RACE protocol and unique molecular identifiers. TCRdb re-called the 3' RACE reads through MiXCR, storing one row per CDR3 protein. There are 40,000 to 50,000 distinct CDR3 sequences in the sample; 4.3% occur only once, and approximately 0.7% lies in the top ten. The chain has TRBV12-3 or TRBV12-4 and TRBJ1-5; tentative D call: TRBD1 (5 bases). This specimen was CD45RA+ CD4+ T cells from PBMCs, pooled from several time points, taken from a donor given antiretroviral therapy, either interrupted or continuous. This sample's subset: naive CD4+ CD45RA+ CD45RO- T cells. The sequence derives from a pool of human donors with HIV. The CDR3 DNA follows: TGTGCCAGCACCGAGGGGCACAGCAATCAGCCCCAGCATTTT. It codes for CASTEGHSNQPQHF.